This TCR beta chain was profiled in a study of Graves' ophthalmopathy and Graves' hyperthyroidism. Across the whole study: Untreated patients at initial diagnosis provided peripheral blood.

RNA served as the template for amplifying TCR beta CDR3 regions. First-round RT-PCR employed HTBI primers, with a second-round multiplex PCR after it. MiXCR, applied by TCRdb to the multiplex PCR reads, yields one record per CDR3 protein. Of approximately 210,000 distinct CDR3 sequences detected, roughly 21% appear once; the ten largest clones hold about 40%. Trimming stripped 6 bases from V and 6 bases from J, with 15 bases between. The germline V gene has CDR1 DFQATT and CDR2 SNEGSKA (reference sequence). The CDR3 has 12 amino acids. Findings and caveats of the study: In blood, most expanded thyroid clonotypes above 0.001 frequency were also detected.

The table lists this clonotype with a few counts. The target antigen is unknown. Clinicians made diagnoses from clinical symptoms, serum thyroxine, TRAb, thyroid ultrasound and orbital computed tomography. This clonotype was obtained from a woman in her forties or fifties with Graves' ophthalmopathy. The chain uses TRBV20-1 and TRBJ2-7; D gene ambiguous. The source material was peripheral blood. CDR3: CSAADGPGEQYF. The CDR3 coding sequence is TGCAGTGCAGCCGACGGCCCGGGCGAGCAGTACTTC.